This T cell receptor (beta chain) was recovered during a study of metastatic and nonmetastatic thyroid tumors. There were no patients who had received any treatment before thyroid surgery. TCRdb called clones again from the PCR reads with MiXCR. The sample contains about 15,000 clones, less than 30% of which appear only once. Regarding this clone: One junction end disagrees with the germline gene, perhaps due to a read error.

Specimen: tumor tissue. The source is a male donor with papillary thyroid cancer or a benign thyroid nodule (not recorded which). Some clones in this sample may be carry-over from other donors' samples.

The CDR3 sequence is CSAPAGRVETKYF. CDR3 nucleotide sequence: TGCAGTGCTCCAGCGGGTCGGGTAGAGACCAAGTACTTC. This chain uses TRBV20-1 with TRBJ2-5, with D possibly matching TRBD2 (6 bases). CDR3 length: 13 residues. Germline assignment: CDR1 DFQATT and CDR2 SNEGSKA (reference sequence).